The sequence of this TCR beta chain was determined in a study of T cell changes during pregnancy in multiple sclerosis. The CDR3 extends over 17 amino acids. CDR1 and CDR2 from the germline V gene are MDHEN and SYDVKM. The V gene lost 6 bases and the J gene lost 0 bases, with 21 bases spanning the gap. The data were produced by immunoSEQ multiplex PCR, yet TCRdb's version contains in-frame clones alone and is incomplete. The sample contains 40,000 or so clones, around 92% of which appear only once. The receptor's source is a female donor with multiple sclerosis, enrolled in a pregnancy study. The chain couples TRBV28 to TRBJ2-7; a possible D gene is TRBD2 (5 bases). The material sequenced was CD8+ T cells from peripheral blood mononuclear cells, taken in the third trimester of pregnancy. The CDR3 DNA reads TGTGCCAGCAGCCCCGAAGGCCGGGATGCAAGCTCCTACGAGCAGTACTTC. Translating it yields CASSPEGRDASSYEQYF.